This T cell receptor beta chain was retrieved from a study of blood T cell repertoires in COVID-19. Repertoires were generated with immunoSEQ multiplex PCR, while TCRdb's copy carries only in-frame clones and drops some. Of about 140,000 clones listed, 82% are singletons. V was pared by 6 bases and J by 5 bases, with 11 bases of the junction left unmatched. Germline V gene lookup returns CDR1 MNHEY and CDR2 SMNVEV (reference sequence). The CDR3 totals 15 residues. Material: peripheral blood. The genes are TRBV27 and TRBJ2-5; 8 nucleotides agree with TRBD2. This sequence originates from a woman aged 80 or over with acute or convalescent COVID-19. DNA of the CDR3: TGTGCCAGCAGGACTCCGGGGGGGCCCCGGGAGACCCAGTACTTC. Protein sequence: CASRTPGGPRETQYF.